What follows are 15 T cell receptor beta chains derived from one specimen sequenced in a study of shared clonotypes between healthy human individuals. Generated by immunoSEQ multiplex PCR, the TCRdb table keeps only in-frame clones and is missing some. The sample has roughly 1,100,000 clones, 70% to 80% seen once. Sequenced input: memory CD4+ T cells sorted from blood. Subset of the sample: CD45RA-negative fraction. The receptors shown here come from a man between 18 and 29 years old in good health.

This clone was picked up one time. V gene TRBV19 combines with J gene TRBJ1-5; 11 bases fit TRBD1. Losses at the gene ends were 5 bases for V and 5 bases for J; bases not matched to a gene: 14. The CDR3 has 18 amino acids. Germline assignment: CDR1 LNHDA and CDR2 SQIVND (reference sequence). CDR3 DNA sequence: TGTGCCAGTAGTCCTGGACAGGGGGCGAAAATGGGCCATCAGCCCCAGCATTTT. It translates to CASSPGQGAKMGHQPQHF.

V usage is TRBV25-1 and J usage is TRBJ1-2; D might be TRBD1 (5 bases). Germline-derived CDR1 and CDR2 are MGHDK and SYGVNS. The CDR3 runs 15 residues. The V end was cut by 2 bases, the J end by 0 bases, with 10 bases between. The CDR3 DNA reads TGTGCCAGCAGTGAACTGGCAGGGCCTAACTATGGCTACACCTTC. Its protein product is CASSELAGPNYGYTF.

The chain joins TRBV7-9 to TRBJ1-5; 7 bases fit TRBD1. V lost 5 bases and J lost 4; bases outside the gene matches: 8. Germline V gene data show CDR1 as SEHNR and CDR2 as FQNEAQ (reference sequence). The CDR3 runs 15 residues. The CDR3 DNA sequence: TGTGCCAGCAGCCCAGGGGGGAAAGGGAATCAGCCCCAGCATTTT. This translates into CASSPGGKGNQPQHF.

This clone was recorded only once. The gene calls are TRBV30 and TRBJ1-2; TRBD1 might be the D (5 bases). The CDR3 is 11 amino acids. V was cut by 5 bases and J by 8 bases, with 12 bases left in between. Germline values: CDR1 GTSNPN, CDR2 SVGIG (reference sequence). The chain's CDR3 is CAWGGSNGYTF. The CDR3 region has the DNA TGTGCCTGGGGGGGAAGCAACGGCTACACCTTC.

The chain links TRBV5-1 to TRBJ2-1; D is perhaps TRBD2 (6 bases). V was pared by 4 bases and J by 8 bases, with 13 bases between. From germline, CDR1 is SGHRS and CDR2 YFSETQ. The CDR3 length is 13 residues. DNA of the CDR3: TGCGCCAGCAGCGGAGGGACCAAGGATGAGCAGTTCTTC. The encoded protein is CASSGGTKDEQFF.

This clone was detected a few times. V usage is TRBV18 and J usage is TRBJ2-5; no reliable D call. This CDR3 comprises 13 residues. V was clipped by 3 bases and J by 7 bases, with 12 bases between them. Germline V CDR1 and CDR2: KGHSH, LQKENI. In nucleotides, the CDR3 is TGTGCCAGCTCACCTGGGCCCGGAAGGACCCAGTACTTC. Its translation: CASSPGPGRTQYF. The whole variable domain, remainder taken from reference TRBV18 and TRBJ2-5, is NAGVMQNPRHLVRRRGQEARLRCSPMKGHSHVYWYRQLPEEGLKFMVYLQKENIIDESGMPKERFSAEFPKEGPSILRIQQVVRGDSAAYFCASSPGPGRTQYFGPGTRLLVL.

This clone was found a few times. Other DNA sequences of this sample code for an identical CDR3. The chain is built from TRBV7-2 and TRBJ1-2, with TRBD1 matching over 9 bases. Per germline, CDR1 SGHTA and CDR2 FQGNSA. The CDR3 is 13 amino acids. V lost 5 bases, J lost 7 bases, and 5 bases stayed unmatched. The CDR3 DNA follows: TGTGCCAGCAGCCTCGGACAGGGGTCTGGCTACACCTTC. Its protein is CASSLGQGSGYTF.

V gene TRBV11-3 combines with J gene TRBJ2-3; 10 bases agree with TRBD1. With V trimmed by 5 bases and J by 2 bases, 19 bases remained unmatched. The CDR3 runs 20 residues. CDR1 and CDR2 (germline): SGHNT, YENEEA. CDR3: CASSHYKLSGTGASTDTQYF. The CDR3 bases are TGTGCCAGCAGCCACTACAAGTTATCCGGGACAGGGGCCTCCACAGATACGCAGTATTTT.

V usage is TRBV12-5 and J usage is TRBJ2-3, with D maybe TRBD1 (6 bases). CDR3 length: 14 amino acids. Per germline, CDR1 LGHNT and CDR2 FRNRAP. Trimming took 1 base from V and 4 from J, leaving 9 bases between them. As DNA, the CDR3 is TGTGCTAGTGGTTTGGAGCCAGGGGCAGATACGCAGTATTTT. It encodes CASGLEPGADTQYF.

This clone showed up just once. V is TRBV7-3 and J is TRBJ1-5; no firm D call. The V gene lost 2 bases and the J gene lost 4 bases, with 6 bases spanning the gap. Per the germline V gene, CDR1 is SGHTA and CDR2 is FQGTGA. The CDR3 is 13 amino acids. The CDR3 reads CASSLSPNQPQHF. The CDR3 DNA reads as TGTGCCAGCAGCTTATCGCCGAATCAGCCCCAGCATTTT.

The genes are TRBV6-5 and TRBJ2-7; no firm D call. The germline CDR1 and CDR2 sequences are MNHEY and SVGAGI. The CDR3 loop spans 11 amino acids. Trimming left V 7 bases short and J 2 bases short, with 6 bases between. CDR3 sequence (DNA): TGTGCCAGCATAGGTCCCTACGAGCAGTACTTC. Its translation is CASIGPYEQYF.

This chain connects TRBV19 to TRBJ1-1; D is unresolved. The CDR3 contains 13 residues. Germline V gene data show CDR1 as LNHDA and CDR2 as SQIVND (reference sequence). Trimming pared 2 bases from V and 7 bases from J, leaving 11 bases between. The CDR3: CASSISGLIEAFF. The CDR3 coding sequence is TGTGCCAGTAGTATATCCGGGCTAATTGAAGCTTTCTTT.

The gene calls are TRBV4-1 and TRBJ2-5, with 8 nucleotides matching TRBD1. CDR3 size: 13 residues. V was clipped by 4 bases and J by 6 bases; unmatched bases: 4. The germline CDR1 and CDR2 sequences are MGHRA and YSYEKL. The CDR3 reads CASSLDRVKTQYF. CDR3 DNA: TGCGCCAGCAGCCTGGACAGGGTCAAGACCCAGTACTTC.

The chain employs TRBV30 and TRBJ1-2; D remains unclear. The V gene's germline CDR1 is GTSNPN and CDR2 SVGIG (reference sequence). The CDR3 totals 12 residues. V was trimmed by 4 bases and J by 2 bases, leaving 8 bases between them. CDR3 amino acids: CAWTGRNYGYTF. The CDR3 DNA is TGTGCCTGGACGGGGAGAAACTATGGCTACACCTTC. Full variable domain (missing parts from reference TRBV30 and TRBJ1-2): SQTIHQWPATLVQPVGSPLSLECTVEGTSNPNLYWYRQAAGRGLQLLFYSVGIGQISSEVPQNLSASRPQDRQFILSSKKLLLSDSGFYLCAWTGRNYGYTFGSGTRLTVV.

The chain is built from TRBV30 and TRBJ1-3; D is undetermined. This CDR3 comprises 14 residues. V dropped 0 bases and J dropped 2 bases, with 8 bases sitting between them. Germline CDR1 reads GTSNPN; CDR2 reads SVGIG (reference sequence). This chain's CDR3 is CAWSVSQAGNTIYF. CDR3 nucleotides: TGTGCCTGGAGTGTAAGCCAGGCTGGAAACACCATATATTTT.